This T cell receptor (beta chain) was identified during a study of blood T cell repertoires in COVID-19. Background on the study: Both acute and convalescent COVID-19 samples were obtained from the United States, Italy and Spain. T cells, B-cell-depleted T cells, or PBMCs supplied cDNA or gDNA.

In its sample, this clone was seen a few times. Profiling relied on immunoSEQ multiplex PCR, and the TCRdb table lists in-frame clones only, not all of them. Of 130,000 to 150,000 clones in the sample, more than 60% are singletons; the top ten hold roughly 13%. The sequenced material came from peripheral blood. The TCR was taken from a man older than 75 with acute or convalescent COVID-19.

CDR3 coding DNA: TGTGCCAGCAGCCCCGGGACTAGCGTGGGAGAGACCCAGTACTTC. This encodes CASSPGTSVGETQYF. The rearrangement uses TRBV7-2 and TRBJ2-5; 10 positions match TRBD2. Germline CDR1 SGHTA, CDR2 FQGNSA. The ends lost 5 bases at V and 4 bases at J; junction bases unmatched: 7. The CDR3 totals 15 residues.